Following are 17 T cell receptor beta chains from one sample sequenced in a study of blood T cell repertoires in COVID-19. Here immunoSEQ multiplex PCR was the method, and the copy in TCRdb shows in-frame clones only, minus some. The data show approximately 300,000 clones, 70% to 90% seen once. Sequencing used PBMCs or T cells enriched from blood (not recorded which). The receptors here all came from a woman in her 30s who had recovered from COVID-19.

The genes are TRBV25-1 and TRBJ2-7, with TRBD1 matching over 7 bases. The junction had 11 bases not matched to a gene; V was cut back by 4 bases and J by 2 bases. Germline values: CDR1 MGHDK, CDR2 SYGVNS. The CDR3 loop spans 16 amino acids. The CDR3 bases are TGTGCCAGCAGTGGTCCTACAGGGGAAAGGGCCTACGAGCAGTACTTC. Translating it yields CASSGPTGERAYEQYF.

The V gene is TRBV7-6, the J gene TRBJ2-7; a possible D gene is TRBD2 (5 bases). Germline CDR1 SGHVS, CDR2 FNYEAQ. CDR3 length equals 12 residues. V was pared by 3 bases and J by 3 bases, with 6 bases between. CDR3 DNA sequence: TGTGCCAGCAGCTTTCGGGACTACGAGCAGTACTTC. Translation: CASSFRDYEQYF.

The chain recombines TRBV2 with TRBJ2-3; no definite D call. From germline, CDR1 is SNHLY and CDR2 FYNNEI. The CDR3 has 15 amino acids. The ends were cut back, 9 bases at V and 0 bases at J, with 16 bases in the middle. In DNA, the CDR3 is TGTGCCAGTAGAAACCGTAGATCTAGCACAGATACGCAGTATTTT. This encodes CASRNRRSSTDTQYF.

The CDR3 is CASFGQVRQPQHF. Here the CDR3 DNA reads TGTGCCAGCTTTGGACAGGTACGACAGCCCCAGCATTTT. The gene calls are TRBV6-5 and TRBJ1-5, with 7 bases that match TRBD1. There are 13 residues in the CDR3. Germline loops: CDR1 MNHEY, CDR2 SVGAGI. V lost 8 bases and J lost 7; bases outside the gene matches: 8.

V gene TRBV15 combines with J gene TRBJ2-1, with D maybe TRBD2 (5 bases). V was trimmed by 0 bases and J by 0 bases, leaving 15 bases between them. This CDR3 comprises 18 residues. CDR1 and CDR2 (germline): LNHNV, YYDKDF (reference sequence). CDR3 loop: CATSRERVGSDSYNEQFF. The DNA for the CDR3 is TGTGCCACCAGCAGAGAGAGGGTAGGATCCGACTCCTACAATGAGCAGTTCTTC.

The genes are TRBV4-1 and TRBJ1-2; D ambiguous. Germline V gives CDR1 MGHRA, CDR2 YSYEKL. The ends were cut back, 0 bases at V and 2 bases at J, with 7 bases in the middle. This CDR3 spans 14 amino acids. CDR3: CASSQDNTNYGYTF. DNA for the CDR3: TGCGCCAGCAGCCAAGATAACACAAACTATGGCTACACCTTC.

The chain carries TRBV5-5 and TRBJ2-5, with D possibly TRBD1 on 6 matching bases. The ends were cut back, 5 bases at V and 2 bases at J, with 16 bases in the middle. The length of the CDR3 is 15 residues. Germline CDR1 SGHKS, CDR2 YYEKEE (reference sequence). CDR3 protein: CASSGYRAKQETQYF. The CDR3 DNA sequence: TGTGCCAGCAGTGGATACAGGGCTAAACAAGAGACCCAGTACTTC. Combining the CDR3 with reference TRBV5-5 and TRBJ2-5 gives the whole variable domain DAGVTQSPTHLIKTRGQQVTLRCSPISGHKSVSWYQQVLGQGPQFIFQYYEKEERGRGNFPDRFSARQFPNYSSELNVNALLLGDSALYLCASSGYRAKQETQYFGPGTRLLVL.

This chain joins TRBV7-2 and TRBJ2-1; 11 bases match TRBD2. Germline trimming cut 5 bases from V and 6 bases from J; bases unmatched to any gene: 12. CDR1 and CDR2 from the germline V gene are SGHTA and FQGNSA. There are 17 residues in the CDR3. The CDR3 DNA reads TGTGCCAGCAGCCAGACTAGCGGGAACCGCCGTGGCAATGAGCAGTTCTTC. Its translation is CASSQTSGNRRGNEQFF.

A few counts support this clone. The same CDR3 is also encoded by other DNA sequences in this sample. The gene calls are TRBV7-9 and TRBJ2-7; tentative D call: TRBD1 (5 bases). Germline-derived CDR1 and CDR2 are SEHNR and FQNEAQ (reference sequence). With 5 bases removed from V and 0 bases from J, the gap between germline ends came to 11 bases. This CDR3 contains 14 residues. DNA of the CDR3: TGTGCCAGCAGCCTTCAGGGATCCTCCTACGAGCAGTACTTC. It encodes CASSLQGSSYEQYF.

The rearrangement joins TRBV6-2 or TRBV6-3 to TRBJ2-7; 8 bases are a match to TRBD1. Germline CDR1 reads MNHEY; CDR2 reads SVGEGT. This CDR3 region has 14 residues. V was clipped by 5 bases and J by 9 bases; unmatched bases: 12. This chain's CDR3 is CASSPSGTGVRQYF. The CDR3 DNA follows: TGTGCCAGCAGTCCCTCCGGGACAGGAGTACGGCAGTACTTC.

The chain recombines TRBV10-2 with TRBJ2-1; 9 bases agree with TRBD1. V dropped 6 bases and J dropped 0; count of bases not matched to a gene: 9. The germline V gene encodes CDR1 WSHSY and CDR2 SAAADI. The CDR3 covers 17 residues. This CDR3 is CASRDRGSSYSYNEQFF. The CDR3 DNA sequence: TGCGCCAGCAGGGACAGGGGAAGTTCCTACTCCTACAATGAGCAGTTCTTC.

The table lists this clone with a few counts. The CDR3 nucleotides read TGTGCCACCAGCAGAGACCAGGGGTCAGGTGCGGATACGCAGTATTTT. Its translation is CATSRDQGSGADTQYF. The chain recombines TRBV15 with TRBJ2-3; TRBD1 might be the D (6 bases). Germline V gene sequence: CDR1 LNHNV, CDR2 YYDKDF (reference sequence). V shed 0 bases and J shed 6 bases, with 16 bases lying between them. This CDR3 contains 16 residues.

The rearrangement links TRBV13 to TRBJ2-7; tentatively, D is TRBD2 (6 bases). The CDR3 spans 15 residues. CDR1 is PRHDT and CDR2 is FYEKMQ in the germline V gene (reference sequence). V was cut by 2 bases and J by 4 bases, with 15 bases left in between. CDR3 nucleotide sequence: TGTGCCAGCAGCTTACCCGGCGGGATAGCGTACGAGCAGTACTTC. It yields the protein CASSLPGGIAYEQYF.

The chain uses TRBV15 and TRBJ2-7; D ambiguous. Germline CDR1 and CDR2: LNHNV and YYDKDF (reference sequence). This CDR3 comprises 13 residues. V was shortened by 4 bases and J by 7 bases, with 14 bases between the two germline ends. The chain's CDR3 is CATSITLNREQYF. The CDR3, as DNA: TGTGCCACCAGCATAACTCTAAACCGAGAGCAGTACTTC.

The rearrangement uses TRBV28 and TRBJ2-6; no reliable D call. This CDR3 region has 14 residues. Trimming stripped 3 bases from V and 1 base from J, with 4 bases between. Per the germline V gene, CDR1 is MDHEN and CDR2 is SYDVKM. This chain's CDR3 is CASSFRSGANVLTF. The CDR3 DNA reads TGTGCCAGCAGTTTTCGGTCTGGGGCCAACGTCCTGACTTTC.

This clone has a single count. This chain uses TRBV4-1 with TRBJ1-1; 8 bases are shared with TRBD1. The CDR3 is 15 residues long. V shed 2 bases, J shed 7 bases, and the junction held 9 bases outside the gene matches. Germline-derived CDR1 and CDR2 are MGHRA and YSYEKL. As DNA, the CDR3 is TGCGCCAGCAGCCAACCAACCAGGGGGCCCCATGAAGCTTTCTTT. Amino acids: CASSQPTRGPHEAFF.

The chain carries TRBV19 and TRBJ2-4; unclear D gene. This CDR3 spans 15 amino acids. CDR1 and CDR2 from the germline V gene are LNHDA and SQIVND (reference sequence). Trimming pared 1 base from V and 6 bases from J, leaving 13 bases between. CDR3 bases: TGTGCCAGTAGTATAGTCCTCAGACACGGAAACATTCAGTACTTC. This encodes CASSIVLRHGNIQYF.